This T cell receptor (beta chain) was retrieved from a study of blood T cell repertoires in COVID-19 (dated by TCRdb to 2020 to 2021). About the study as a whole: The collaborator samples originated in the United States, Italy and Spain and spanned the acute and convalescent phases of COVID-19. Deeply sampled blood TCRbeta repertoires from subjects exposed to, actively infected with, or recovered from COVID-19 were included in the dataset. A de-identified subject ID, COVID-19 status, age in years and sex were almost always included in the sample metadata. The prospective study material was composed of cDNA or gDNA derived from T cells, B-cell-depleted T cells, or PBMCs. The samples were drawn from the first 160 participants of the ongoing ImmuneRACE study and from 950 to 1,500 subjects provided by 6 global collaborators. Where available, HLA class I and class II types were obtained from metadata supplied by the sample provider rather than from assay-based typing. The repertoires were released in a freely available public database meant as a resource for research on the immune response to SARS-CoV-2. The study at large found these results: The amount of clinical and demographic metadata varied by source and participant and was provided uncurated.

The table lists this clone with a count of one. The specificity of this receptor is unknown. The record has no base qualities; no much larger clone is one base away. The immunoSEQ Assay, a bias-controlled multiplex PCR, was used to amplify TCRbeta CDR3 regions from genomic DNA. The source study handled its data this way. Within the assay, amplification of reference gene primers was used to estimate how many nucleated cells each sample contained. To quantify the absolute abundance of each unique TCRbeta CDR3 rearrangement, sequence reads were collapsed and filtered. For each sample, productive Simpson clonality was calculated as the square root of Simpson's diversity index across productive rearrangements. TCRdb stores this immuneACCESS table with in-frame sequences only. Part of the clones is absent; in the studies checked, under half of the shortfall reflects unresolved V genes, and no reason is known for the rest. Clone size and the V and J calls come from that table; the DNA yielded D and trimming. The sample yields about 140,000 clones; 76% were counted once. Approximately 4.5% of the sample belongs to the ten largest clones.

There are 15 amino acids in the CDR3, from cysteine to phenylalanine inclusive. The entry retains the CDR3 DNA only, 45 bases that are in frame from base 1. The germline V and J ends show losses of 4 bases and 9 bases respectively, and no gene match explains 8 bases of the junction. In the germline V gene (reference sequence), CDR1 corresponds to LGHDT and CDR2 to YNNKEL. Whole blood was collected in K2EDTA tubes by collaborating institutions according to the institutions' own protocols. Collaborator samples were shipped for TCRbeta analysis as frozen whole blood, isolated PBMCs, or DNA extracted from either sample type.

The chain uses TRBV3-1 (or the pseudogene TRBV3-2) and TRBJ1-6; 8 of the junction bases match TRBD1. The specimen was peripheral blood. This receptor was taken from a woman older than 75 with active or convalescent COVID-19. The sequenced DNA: TGTGCCAGCAGCCCACGGACAGGGTCGGGTTCACCCCTCCACTTT. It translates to CASSPRTGSGSPLHF.